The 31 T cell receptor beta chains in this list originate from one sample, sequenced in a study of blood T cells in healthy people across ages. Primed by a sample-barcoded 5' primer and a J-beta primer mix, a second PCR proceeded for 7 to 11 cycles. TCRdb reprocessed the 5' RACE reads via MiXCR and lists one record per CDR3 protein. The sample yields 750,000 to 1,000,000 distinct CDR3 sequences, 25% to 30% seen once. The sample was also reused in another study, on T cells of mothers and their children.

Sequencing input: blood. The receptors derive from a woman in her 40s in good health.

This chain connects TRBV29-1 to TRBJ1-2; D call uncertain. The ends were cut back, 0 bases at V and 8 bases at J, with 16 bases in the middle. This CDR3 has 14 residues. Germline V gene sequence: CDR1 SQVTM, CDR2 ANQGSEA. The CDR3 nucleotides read TGCAGCGTTGAAGATCCACGGACCTCGAAGGGCTACACCTTC. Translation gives CSVEDPRTSKGYTF.

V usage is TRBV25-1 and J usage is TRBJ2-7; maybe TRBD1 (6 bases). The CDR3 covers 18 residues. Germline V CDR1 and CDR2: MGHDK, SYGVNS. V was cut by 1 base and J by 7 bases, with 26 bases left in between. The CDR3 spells CASSESLSGTRGVGEQYF. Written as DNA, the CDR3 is TGTGCCAGCAGTGAATCCCTTTCCGGGACAAGGGGAGTGGGGGAGCAGTACTTC.

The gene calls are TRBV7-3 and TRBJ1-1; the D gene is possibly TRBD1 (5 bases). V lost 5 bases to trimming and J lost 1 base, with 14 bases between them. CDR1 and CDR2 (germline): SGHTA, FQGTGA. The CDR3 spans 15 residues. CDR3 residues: CASSPSLGQNTEAFF. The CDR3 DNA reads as TGTGCCAGCAGCCCCTCGTTGGGGCAGAACACTGAAGCTTTCTTT.

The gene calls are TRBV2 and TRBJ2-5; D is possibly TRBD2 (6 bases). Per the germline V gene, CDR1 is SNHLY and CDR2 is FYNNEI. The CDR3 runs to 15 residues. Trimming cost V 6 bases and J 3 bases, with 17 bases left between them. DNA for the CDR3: TGTGCCAGCAGGGGACTTCGAACTGGAAAAGAGACCCAGTACTTC. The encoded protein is CASRGLRTGKETQYF. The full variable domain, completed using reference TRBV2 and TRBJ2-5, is EPEVTQTPSHQVTQMGQEVILRCVPISNHLYFYWYRQILGQKVEFLVSFYNNEISEKSEIFDDQFSVERPDGSNFTLKIRSTKLEDSAMYFCASRGLRTGKETQYFGPGTRLLVL.

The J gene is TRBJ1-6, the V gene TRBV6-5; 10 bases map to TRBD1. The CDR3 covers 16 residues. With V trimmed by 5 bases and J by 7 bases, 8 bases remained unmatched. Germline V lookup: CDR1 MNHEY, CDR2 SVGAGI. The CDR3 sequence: CASSPGQGEWNSPLHF. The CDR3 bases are TGTGCCAGCAGTCCCGGACAGGGGGAATGGAATTCACCCCTCCACTTT.

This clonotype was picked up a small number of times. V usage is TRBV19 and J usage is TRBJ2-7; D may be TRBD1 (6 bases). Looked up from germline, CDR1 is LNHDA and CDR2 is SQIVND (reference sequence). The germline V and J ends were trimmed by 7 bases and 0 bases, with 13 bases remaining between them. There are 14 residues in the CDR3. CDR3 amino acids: CASNPGDNSYEQYF. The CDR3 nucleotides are TGTGCCAGTAACCCAGGGGACAACTCCTACGAGCAGTACTTC.

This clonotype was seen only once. CDR3: CASSPAQTGADEAFF. The CDR3 DNA follows: TGTGCCAGCAGCCCTGCGCAGACAGGGGCAGATGAAGCTTTCTTT. The V call is TRBV7-9, the J call TRBJ1-1; 8 nucleotides align to TRBD1. The trim removed 5 bases at V and 7 bases at J, leaving 12 bases unmatched. CDR1 SEHNR and CDR2 FQNEAQ come from the germline V gene (reference sequence). The CDR3 runs 15 residues. Variable domain in full (rest from reference TRBV7-9 and TRBJ1-1): DTGVSQNPRHKITKRGQNVTFRCDPISEHNRLYWYRQTLGQGPEFLTYFQNEAQLEKSRLLSDRFSAERPKGSFSTLEIQRTEQGDSAMYLCASSPAQTGADEAFFGQGTRLTVV.

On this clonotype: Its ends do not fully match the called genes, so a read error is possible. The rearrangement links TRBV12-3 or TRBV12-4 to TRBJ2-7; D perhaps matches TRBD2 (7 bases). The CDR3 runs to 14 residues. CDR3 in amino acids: CAGRRGGSDYEQYF. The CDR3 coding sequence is TGTGCCGGCAGGAGGGGGGGGTCAGACTACGAGCAGTACTTC.

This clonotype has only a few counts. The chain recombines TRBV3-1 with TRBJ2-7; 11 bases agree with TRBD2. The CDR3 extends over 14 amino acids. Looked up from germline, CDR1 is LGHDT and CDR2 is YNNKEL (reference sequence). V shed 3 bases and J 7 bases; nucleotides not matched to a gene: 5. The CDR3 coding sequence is TGTGCCAGCAGCCACCGACTAGCGGGGCAAGAGCAGTACTTC. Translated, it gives CASSHRLAGQEQYF.

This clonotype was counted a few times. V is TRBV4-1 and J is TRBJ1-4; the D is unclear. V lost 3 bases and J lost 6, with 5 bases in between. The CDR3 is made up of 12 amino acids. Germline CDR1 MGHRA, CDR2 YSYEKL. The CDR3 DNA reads TGCGCCAGCAGCCACCCCTATGAAAAACTGTTTTTT. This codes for CASSHPYEKLFF.

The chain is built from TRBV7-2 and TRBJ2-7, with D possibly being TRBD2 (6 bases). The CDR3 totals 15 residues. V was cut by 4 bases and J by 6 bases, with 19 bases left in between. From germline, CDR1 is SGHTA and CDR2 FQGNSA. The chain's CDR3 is CASSSASLRGTEQYF. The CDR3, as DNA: TGTGCCAGCAGCTCAGCGTCCTTACGGGGGACCGAGCAGTACTTC. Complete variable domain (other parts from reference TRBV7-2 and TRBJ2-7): GAGVSQSPSNKVTEKGKDVELRCDPISGHTALYWYRQSLGQGLEFLIYFQGNSAPDKSGLPSDRFSAERTGGSVSTLTIQRTQQEDSAVYLCASSSASLRGTEQYFGPGTRLTVT.

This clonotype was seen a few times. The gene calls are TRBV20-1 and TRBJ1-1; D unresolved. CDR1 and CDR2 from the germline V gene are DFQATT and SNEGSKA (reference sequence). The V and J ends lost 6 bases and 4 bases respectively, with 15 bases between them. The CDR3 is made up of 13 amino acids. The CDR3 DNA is TGCAGTGCCCCCCGGCCCAAGACCACTGAAGCTTTCTTT. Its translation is CSAPRPKTTEAFF.

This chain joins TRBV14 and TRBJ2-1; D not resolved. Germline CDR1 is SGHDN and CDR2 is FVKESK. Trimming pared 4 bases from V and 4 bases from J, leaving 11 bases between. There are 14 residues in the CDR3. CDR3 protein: CASSPRSGYNEQFF. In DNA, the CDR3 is TGTGCCAGCAGCCCTCGGTCCGGATACAATGAGCAGTTCTTC.

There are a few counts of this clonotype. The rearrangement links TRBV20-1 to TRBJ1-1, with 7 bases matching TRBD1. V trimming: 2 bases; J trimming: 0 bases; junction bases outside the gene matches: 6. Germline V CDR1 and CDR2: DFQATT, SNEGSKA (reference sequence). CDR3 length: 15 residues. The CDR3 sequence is CSARRRDSMNTEAFF. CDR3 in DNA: TGCAGTGCTAGACGCCGGGACAGCATGAACACTGAAGCTTTCTTT.

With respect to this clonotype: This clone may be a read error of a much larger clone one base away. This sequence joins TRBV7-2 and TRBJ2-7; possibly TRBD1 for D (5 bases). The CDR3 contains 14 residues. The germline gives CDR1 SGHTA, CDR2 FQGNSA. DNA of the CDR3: TGTGCCAACAGCTTAAGGCGAGAGACAGCCGAGCAGTACTTC. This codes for CANSLRRETAEQYF.

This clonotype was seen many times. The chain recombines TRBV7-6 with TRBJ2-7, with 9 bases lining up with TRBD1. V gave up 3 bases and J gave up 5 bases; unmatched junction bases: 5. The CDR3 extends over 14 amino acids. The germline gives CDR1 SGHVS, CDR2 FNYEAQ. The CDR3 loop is CASSFGTGSDEQYF. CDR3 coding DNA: TGTGCCAGCAGCTTCGGGACAGGGTCGGACGAGCAGTACTTC.

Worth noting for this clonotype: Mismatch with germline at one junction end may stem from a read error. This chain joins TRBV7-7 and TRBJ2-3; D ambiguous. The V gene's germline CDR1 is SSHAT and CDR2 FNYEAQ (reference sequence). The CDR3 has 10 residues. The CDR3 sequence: CASTHDTQYF. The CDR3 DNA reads TGTGCTAGCACCCACGATACGCAGTATTTT. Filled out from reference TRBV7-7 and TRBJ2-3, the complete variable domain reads GAGVSQSPRYKVTKRGQDVTLRCDPISSHATLYWYQQALGQGPEFLTYFNYEAQPDKSGLPSDRFSAERPEGSISTLTIQRTEQRDSAMYRCASTHDTQYFGPGTRLTVL.

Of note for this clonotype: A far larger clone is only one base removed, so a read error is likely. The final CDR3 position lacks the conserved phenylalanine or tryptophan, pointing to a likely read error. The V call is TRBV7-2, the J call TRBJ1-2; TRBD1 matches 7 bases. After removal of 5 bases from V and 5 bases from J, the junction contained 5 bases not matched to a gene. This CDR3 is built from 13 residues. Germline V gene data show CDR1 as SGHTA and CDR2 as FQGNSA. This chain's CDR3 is CASSPGTAYGYTC. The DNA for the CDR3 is TGTGCCAGCAGCCCCGGGACAGCTTATGGCTACACCTGC.

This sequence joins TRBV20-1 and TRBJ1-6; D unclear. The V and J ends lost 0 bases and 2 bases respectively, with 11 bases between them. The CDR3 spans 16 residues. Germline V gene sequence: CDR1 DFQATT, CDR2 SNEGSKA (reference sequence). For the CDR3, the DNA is TGCAGTGCTAGAGATTCAGGATCAACCTATAATTCACCCCTCCACTTT. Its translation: CSARDSGSTYNSPLHF.

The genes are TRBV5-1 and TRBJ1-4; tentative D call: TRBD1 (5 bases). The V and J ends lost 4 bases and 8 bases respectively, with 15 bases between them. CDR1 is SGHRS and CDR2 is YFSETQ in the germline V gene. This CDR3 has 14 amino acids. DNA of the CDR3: TGCGCCAGCAGCCCCGGGGGGGTCAGGGAAAAACTGTTTTTT. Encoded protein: CASSPGGVREKLFF.

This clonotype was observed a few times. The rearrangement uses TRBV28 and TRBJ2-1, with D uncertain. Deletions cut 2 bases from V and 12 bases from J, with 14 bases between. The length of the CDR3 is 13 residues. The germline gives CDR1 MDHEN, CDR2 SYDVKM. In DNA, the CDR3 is TGTGCCAGCAGTTTAGACCGACTCGCGAGGCAGTTCTTC. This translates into CASSLDRLARQFF. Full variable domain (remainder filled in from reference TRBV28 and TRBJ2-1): DVKVTQSSRYLVKRTGEKVFLECVQDMDHENMFWYRQDPGLGLRLIYFSYDVKMKEKGDIPEGYSVSREKKERFSLILESASTNQTSMYLCASSLDRLARQFFGPGTRLTVL.

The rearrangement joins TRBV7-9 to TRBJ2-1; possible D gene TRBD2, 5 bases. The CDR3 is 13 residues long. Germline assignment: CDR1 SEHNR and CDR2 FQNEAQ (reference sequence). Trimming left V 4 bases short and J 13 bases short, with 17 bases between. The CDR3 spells CASSSLTWETQFF. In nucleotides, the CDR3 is TGTGCCAGCAGCTCATTGACTTGGGAGACCCAGTTCTTC.

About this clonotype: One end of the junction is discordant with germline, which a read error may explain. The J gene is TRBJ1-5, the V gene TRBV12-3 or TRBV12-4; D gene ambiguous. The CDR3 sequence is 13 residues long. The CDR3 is CASSLSVNQPRHF. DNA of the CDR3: TGTGCCAGCAGTTTATCGGTGAATCAGCCCCGGCATTTT.

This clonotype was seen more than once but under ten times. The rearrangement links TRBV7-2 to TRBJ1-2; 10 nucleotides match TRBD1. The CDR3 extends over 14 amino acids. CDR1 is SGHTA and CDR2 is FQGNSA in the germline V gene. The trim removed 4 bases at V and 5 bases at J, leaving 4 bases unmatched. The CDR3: CASSWGQGRYGYTF. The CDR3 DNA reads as TGTGCCAGCAGCTGGGGACAGGGGCGGTATGGCTACACCTTC.

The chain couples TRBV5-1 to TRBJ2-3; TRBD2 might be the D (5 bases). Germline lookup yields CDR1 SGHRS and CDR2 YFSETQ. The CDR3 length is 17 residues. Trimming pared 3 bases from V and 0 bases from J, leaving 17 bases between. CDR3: CASSWFGMTSSTDTQYF. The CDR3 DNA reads TGCGCCAGCAGCTGGTTCGGGATGACCTCTAGCACAGATACGCAGTATTTT.

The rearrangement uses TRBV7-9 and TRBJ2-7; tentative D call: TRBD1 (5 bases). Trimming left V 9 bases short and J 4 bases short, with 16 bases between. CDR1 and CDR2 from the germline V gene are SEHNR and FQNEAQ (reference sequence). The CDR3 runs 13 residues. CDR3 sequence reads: CASRSDDSYEQYF. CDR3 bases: TGTGCCAGTCGATCAGACGACAGTTACGAGCAGTACTTC. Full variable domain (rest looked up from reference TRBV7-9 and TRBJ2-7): DTGVSQNPRHKITKRGQNVTFRCDPISEHNRLYWYRQTLGQGPEFLTYFQNEAQLEKSRLLSDRFSAERPKGSFSTLEIQRTEQGDSAMYLCASRSDDSYEQYFGPGTRLTVT.

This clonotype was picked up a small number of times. The CDR3 here is CASSLLGGWNNEQFF. The CDR3 DNA reads TGTGCCAGCAGTTTATTGGGGGGCTGGAACAATGAGCAGTTCTTC. The rearrangement joins TRBV28 to TRBJ2-1; either TRBD1 or TRBD2 may supply D (6 bases each). V lost 1 base and J 5 bases, leaving 12 bases between the germline ends. Germline CDR1 is MDHEN and CDR2 is SYDVKM. The CDR3 totals 15 residues.

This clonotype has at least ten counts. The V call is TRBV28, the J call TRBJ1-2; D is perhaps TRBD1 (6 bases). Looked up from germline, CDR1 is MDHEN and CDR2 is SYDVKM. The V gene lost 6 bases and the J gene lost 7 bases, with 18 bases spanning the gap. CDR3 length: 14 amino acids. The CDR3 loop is CASSLVQGAIGYTF. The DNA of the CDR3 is TGTGCCAGCAGCCTAGTACAGGGAGCTATTGGCTACACCTTC.

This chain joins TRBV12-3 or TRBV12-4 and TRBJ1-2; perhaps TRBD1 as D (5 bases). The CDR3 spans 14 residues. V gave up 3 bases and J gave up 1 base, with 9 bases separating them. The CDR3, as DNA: TGTGCCAGCAGTTTTCATGGACATAACTATGGCTACACCTTC. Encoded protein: CASSFHGHNYGYTF.

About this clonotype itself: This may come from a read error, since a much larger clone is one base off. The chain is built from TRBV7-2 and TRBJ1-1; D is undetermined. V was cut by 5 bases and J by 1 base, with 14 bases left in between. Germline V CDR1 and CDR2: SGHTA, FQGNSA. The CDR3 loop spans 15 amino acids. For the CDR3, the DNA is TGTGCCAGCAGCCCACAACAGTGCAGGAACACTGAAGCTTTCTTT. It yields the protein CASSPQQCRNTEAFF. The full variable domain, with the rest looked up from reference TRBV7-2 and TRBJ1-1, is GAGVSQSPSNKVTEKGKDVELRCDPISGHTALYWYRQSLGQGLEFLIYFQGNSAPDKSGLPSDRFSAERTGGSVSTLTIQRTQQEDSAVYLCASSPQQCRNTEAFFGQGTRLTVV.

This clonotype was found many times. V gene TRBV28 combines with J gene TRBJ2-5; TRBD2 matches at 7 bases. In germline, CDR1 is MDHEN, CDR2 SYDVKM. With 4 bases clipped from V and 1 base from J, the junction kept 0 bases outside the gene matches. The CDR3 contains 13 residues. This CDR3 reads CASSSGGQETQYF. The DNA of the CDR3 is TGTGCCAGCAGTTCGGGGGGCCAAGAGACCCAGTACTTC.